These 30 T cell receptor beta chains came from one sample sequenced in a study of blood T cell repertoires in COVID-19. Here immunoSEQ multiplex PCR was the method, and the copy in TCRdb shows in-frame clones only, minus some. The data contain roughly 220,000 clones, approximately 80% of them seen just once; the ten biggest clones take up around 5.5%. The sample taken for sequencing was peripheral blood. The receptors originated from an older woman who had recovered from COVID-19.

The chain joins TRBV27 to TRBJ1-1; D not resolved. Germline lookup yields CDR1 MNHEY and CDR2 SMNVEV (reference sequence). This CDR3 has 15 amino acids. Trimming pared 2 bases from V and 0 bases from J, leaving 10 bases between. CDR3 sequence reads: CASSLGGPMNTEAFF. The CDR3 DNA is TGTGCCAGCAGTTTAGGAGGTCCAATGAACACTGAAGCTTTCTTT.

The genes are TRBV7-3 and TRBJ2-2, with D possibly TRBD2 on 6 matching bases. The CDR3 has 15 amino acids. V was clipped by 3 bases and J by 1 base, with 9 bases between them. In germline, CDR1 is SGHTA, CDR2 FQGTGA. The CDR3 sequence is CASSFSSENTGELFF. The CDR3 bases are TGTGCCAGCAGCTTCTCTAGCGAGAACACCGGGGAGCTGTTTTTT.

The rearrangement joins TRBV2 to TRBJ1-5; 7 bases map to TRBD1. Trimming cost V 7 bases and J 5 bases; bases outside gene matches: 5. Per germline, CDR1 SNHLY and CDR2 FYNNEI. This CDR3 spans 13 amino acids. As DNA, the CDR3 is TGTGCCAGCACTCGGACAGGAGATCAGCCCCAGCATTTT. This encodes CASTRTGDQPQHF.

The chain has TRBV6-5 and TRBJ1-2, with D maybe TRBD1 (6 bases). The V end was cut by 5 bases, the J end by 4 bases, with 14 bases between. Germline assignment: CDR1 MNHEY and CDR2 SVGAGI. The CDR3 is 14 amino acids. DNA for the CDR3: TGTGCCAGCAGTACGGACAGAATCCGCTATGGCTACACCTTC. This encodes CASSTDRIRYGYTF.

The chain is built from TRBV6-2 or TRBV6-3 and TRBJ1-1, with D hard to call. Trimming left V 2 bases short and J 6 bases short, with 10 bases between. CDR3 size: 13 residues. Per germline, CDR1 MNHEY and CDR2 SVGEGT. The DNA for the CDR3 is TGTGCCAGCAGTTACGAGCCAAGAGCTGAAGCTTTCTTT. It specifies CASSYEPRAEAFF.

Remarks on this clone: Germline is not matched at one junction end, which may reflect a read error. This chain joins TRBV23-1 and TRBJ1-5; TRBD1 matches at 11 bases. TRBV23-1 is filed as an ORF, its function uncertain. The CDR3 has 20 amino acids. This CDR3 is CASSQYPGTGGVPTHQPQHF. The CDR3 DNA follows: TGCGCCAGCAGCCAATACCCGGGGACAGGGGGAGTCCCCACTCATCAGCCCCAGCATTTT.

The chain couples TRBV4-2 to TRBJ2-2; D not resolved. The CDR3 has 15 residues. Between the trimmed V and J ends, which lost 4 bases and 3 bases, there was a span of 12 bases. In germline, CDR1 is LGHNA, CDR2 YNFKEQ. CDR3 protein: CASSPRVEHTGELFF. The CDR3 DNA reads TGTGCCAGCAGCCCTCGCGTAGAACACACCGGGGAGCTGTTTTTT.

The chain couples TRBV6-1 to TRBJ2-7, with TRBD1 matching over 9 bases. The CDR3 is made up of 15 amino acids. In germline, CDR1 is MNHNS, CDR2 SASEGT. The trim removed 1 base at V and 4 bases at J, leaving 5 bases unmatched. CDR3 in DNA: TGTGCCAGCAGTGAAGGTGGGACAGGGCTTTACGAGCAGTACTTC. It yields the protein CASSEGGTGLYEQYF.

This chain links TRBV6-1 with TRBJ1-5; no firm D call. Trimming removed 2 bases from V and 0 bases from J, with 8 bases in between. This CDR3 region has 15 residues. The V gene's germline CDR1 is MNHNS and CDR2 SASEGT. The CDR3 spells CASSETVYSNQPQHF. In DNA form, the CDR3 reads TGTGCCAGCAGTGAAACGGTATATAGCAATCAGCCCCAGCATTTT.

This clone has just a few counts. J is TRBJ1-5 and V is TRBV5-3, with 9 bases matching TRBD1. TRBV5-3 is an open reading frame whose function is uncertain. CDR3 length: 14 residues. V lost 4 bases, J lost 6 bases, and 5 bases stayed unmatched. This CDR3 is CARSRDRVGQPQHF. CDR3 coding DNA: TGTGCCAGAAGCAGGGACAGGGTCGGTCAGCCCCAGCATTTT.

This clone was detected only a few times. In the same sample, other DNA sequences code for this CDR3. CDR3 sequence: CASSLESPNYGYTF. In DNA, the CDR3 is TGCGCCAGCAGCTTAGAAAGCCCCAACTATGGCTACACCTTC. The rearrangement joins TRBV5-1 to TRBJ1-2; D uncertain. The CDR3 runs to 14 residues. Trimming removed 2 bases at V and 2 bases at J, with 10 bases between. The germline V gene encodes CDR1 SGHRS and CDR2 YFSETQ.

This chain connects TRBV7-9 to TRBJ1-3, with D unclear. The V gene's germline CDR1 is SEHNR and CDR2 FQNEAQ (reference sequence). Deletions cut 1 base from V and 4 bases from J, with 5 bases between. CDR3 length: 13 residues. In DNA, the CDR3 is TGTGCCAGCAGCTTAGAAAGCGGAAACACCATATATTTT. Amino acid sequence: CASSLESGNTIYF.

V and J are TRBV7-9 and TRBJ2-6; D remains ambiguous. With 3 bases removed from V and 0 bases from J, the gap between germline ends came to 12 bases. The CDR3 runs 17 residues. Germline lookup yields CDR1 SEHNR and CDR2 FQNEAQ (reference sequence). The CDR3 nucleotides are TGTGCCAGCAGCTTTTGGGCAAAGTACTCTGGGGCCAACGTCCTGACTTTC. Its translation: CASSFWAKYSGANVLTF.

The chain has TRBV7-8 and TRBJ1-5; unclear D gene. V lost 0 bases and J lost 7, with 13 bases in between. The germline gives CDR1 SGHVS, CDR2 FQNEAQ. This CDR3 comprises 15 residues. The CDR3 region is CASSLARVSGQPQHF. CDR3 bases: TGTGCCAGCAGCTTAGCCCGGGTTTCTGGCCAGCCCCAGCATTTT.

CDR3 in amino acids: CASSVSTDTQYF. CDR3 nucleotide sequence: TGTGCCAGCAGCGTCTCCACAGATACGCAGTATTTT. The V and J genes are TRBV9 and TRBJ2-3; D remains unclear. The CDR3 runs 12 residues. Trimming left V 2 bases short and J 2 bases short, with 3 bases between. CDR1 is SGDLS and CDR2 is YYNGEE in the germline V gene.

The V gene is TRBV19, the J gene TRBJ1-1; the D gene is possibly TRBD1 (5 bases). The ends were cut back, 6 bases at V and 6 bases at J, with 20 bases in the middle. Germline values: CDR1 LNHDA, CDR2 SQIVND (reference sequence). The CDR3 is 15 residues long. CDR3 nucleotide sequence: TGTGCCAGTAGACAACTTCTTGGACGGGGGGCTGAAGCTTTCTTT. This encodes CASRQLLGRGAEAFF. Complete variable domain (other parts from reference TRBV19 and TRBJ1-1): DGGITQSPKYLFRKEGQNVTLSCEQNLNHDAMYWYRQDPGQGLRLIYYSQIVNDFQKGDIAEGYSVSREKKESFPLTVTSAQKNPTAFYLCASRQLLGRGAEAFFGQGTRLTVV.

The chain employs TRBV7-9 and TRBJ1-2; unclear D gene. The CDR3 has 15 residues. The germline gives CDR1 SEHNR, CDR2 FQNEAQ (reference sequence). V lost 5 bases to trimming and J lost 4 bases, with 17 bases between them. CDR3 sequence reads: CASSRGREASYGYTF. In DNA, the CDR3 is TGTGCCAGCAGCCGAGGTCGCGAGGCTTCCTATGGCTACACCTTC.

This chain links TRBV15 with TRBJ1-5, with unresolved D. The CDR3 is made up of 15 amino acids. Trimming cost V 0 bases and J 3 bases, with 9 bases left between them. The V gene's germline CDR1 is LNHNV and CDR2 YYDKDF (reference sequence). CDR3 residues: CATSRDGHLNQPQHF. As DNA, the CDR3 is TGTGCCACCAGCAGAGATGGCCACCTCAATCAGCCCCAGCATTTT.

The CDR3 DNA follows: TGTGCCAGCTCACCGGGACAGGTCGAGACCCAGTACTTC. As protein: CASSPGQVETQYF. The rearrangement links TRBV18 to TRBJ2-5; 8 nucleotides match TRBD1. The CDR3 length is 13 residues. V shed 3 bases, J shed 5 bases, and the junction held 2 bases outside the gene matches. Per the germline V gene, CDR1 is KGHSH and CDR2 is LQKENI.

This clone was seen only once. The chain links TRBV11-3 to TRBJ1-6; D gene unclear. Germline lookup yields CDR1 SGHNT and CDR2 YENEEA. V was clipped by 3 bases and J by 13 bases, with 13 bases between them. The CDR3 spans 13 residues. CDR3 loop: CASSFSHGGPLHF. DNA for the CDR3: TGTGCCAGCAGCTTTAGCCATGGAGGTCCCCTCCACTTT.

The J gene is TRBJ2-2, the V gene TRBV5-5; 9 bases are a match to TRBD2. The germline V gene has CDR1 SGHKS and CDR2 YYEKEE (reference sequence). The CDR3 sequence is 15 residues long. V was clipped by 4 bases and J by 5 bases; unmatched bases: 6. The CDR3 nucleotides read TGTGCCAGCAGCAGAAGCAGCGGGGGGACCGGGGAGCTGTTTTTT. Protein sequence: CASSRSSGGTGELFF. Together with reference TRBV5-5 and TRBJ2-2, the CDR3 gives the full variable domain: DAGVTQSPTHLIKTRGQQVTLRCSPISGHKSVSWYQQVLGQGPQFIFQYYEKEERGRGNFPDRFSARQFPNYSSELNVNALLLGDSALYLCASSRSSGGTGELFFGEGSRLTVL.

V and J are TRBV18 and TRBJ1-1; a possible D gene is TRBD1 (6 bases). Germline loops: CDR1 KGHSH, CDR2 LQKENI. The CDR3 covers 14 residues. Deletions cut 0 bases from V and 6 bases from J, with 11 bases between. Here the CDR3 DNA reads TGTGCCAGCTCACCACCTCAACAGGGACCTGAAGCTTTCTTT. Translation: CASSPPQQGPEAFF.

Points on this clone: Other DNA sequences within the sample encode an identical CDR3. The chain links TRBV9 to TRBJ2-3, with 11 bases fitting TRBD1. The CDR3 is 16 residues long. Germline loops: CDR1 SGDLS, CDR2 YYNGEE. The J segment lost 4 bases and the V segment lost 2 bases, leaving 6 bases of the junction unmatched. CDR3: CASSVRTGGLADTQYF. Here the CDR3 DNA reads TGTGCCAGCAGCGTCAGGACAGGGGGCTTGGCAGATACGCAGTATTTT.

The genes are TRBV6-5 and TRBJ1-1; a weak D match, TRBD1 (6 bases). Trimming removed 2 bases from V and 7 bases from J, with 14 bases in between. The CDR3 covers 14 residues. The germline V gene has CDR1 MNHEY and CDR2 SVGAGI. This chain's CDR3 is CASSYAPGGREAFF. The CDR3 coding sequence is TGTGCCAGCAGTTACGCCCCTGGGGGCCGTGAAGCTTTCTTT.

The chain combines TRBV11-2 with TRBJ2-3, with 7 bases matching TRBD2. Germline-derived CDR1 and CDR2 are SGHAT and FQNNGV. Unmatched junction bases numbered 1, after V lost 4 bases and J lost 0 bases. This CDR3 is 14 amino acids long. CDR3 amino acids: CASSSGGSTDTQYF. CDR3 DNA sequence: TGTGCCAGCAGCTCCGGGGGGAGCACAGATACGCAGTATTTT.

The rearrangement links TRBV14 to TRBJ2-7; 9 bases fit TRBD1. The germline V gene has CDR1 SGHDN and CDR2 FVKESK. J gave up 3 bases and V 0 bases, and 6 bases lay outside the gene matches. The length of the CDR3 is 16 residues. CDR3 nucleotide sequence: TGTGCCAGCAGCCAAGATACAGGGGGCGGGTTCTACGAGCAGTACTTC. It yields the protein CASSQDTGGGFYEQYF.

J is TRBJ1-1 and V is TRBV27; D ambiguous. The CDR3 spans 13 residues. The germline V gene has CDR1 MNHEY and CDR2 SMNVEV (reference sequence). V was pared by 5 bases and J by 1 base, with 8 bases between. DNA for the CDR3: TGTGCCAGCAGTCCTCTAGAGAACACTGAAGCTTTCTTT. Residues: CASSPLENTEAFF.

The chain has TRBV5-8 and TRBJ1-6; D gene uncertain. The ends were cut back, 1 base at V and 9 bases at J, with 8 bases in the middle. The CDR3 is 13 residues long. Germline V gene lookup returns CDR1 SGHTS and CDR2 YDEGEE. Written as DNA, the CDR3 is TGTGCCAGCAGCTTGAGTCGGAGTTCACCCCTCCACTTT. Translation gives CASSLSRSSPLHF.

The rearrangement links TRBV5-1 to TRBJ2-3; 14 bases match TRBD2. Germline assignment: CDR1 SGHRS and CDR2 YFSETQ. The CDR3 runs to 18 residues. The ends lost 2 bases at V and 2 bases at J; junction bases unmatched: 7. CDR3 DNA: TGCGCCAGCAGCTTCGAAAGGACTAGCGGGGGGACCACAGATACGCAGTATTTT. This encodes CASSFERTSGGTTDTQYF.

The chain employs TRBV15 and TRBJ1-2; D uncertain. Trimming removed 0 bases from V and 2 bases from J, with 7 bases in between. This CDR3 region has 14 residues. From germline, CDR1 is LNHNV and CDR2 YYDKDF (reference sequence). The DNA of the CDR3 is TGTGCCACCAGCAGAGATTCCTTCAACTATGGCTACACCTTC. Translation: CATSRDSFNYGYTF. The full variable domain, with the rest looked up from reference TRBV15 and TRBJ1-2, is DAMVIQNPRYQVTQFGKPVTLSCSQTLNHNVMYWYQQKSSQAPKLLFHYYDKDFNNEADTPDNFQSRRPNTSFCFLDIRSPGLGDTAMYLCATSRDSFNYGYTFGSGTRLTVV.